The 5 T cell receptor beta chains given below trace back to one sample, sequenced in a study of human T cells and chemical hapten exposure (dated by TCRdb to about 2021). The receptor library was made with RACE. The sequencer listed for this sample is NextSeq 500. TCRdb itself trimmed the public reads at Q25 with fastp, ran MiXCR and retained productive beta chains. CDR3 protein duplicates are merged, each entry listing the most common genes and DNA. This sample gives more than 250,000 distinct CDR3 sequences in total; approximately 7.5% of them show up just once. 0.9% to 1.5% of the sample is in the top ten clones. This specimen's time point label, interpreted: pre-sensitization, week 0. The treatment or condition label on this specimen signifies: therapeutic diphenylcyclopropenone sensitization with weekly scalp DPC. Source: whole blood, taken in connection with sensitization to the hapten diphenylcyclopropenone (DPC). These receptors all stem from a man younger than 30 with alopecia areata. Some clones in this sample may be carry-over from other donors' samples.

This clonotype has more than one count but fewer than ten. This chain joins TRBV12-3 or TRBV12-4 and TRBJ2-7; possibly TRBD1 for D (5 bases). The CDR3 loop spans 15 amino acids. V was cut by 5 bases and J by 2 bases, with 16 bases left in between. Here the CDR3 reads CASSLRAGITYEQYF. The CDR3, as DNA: TGTGCCAGCAGTCTCAGGGCAGGGATAACCTACGAGCAGTACTTC.

This clonotype was seen only a few times. The CDR3, as DNA: TGTGCCAGCAGCCGGGGACAGGACACAGATACGCAGTATTTT. Translation: CASSRGQDTDTQYF. This chain links TRBV4-2 with TRBJ2-3; 8 positions agree with TRBD1. Unmatched junction bases numbered 2, after V lost 4 bases and J lost 2 bases. CDR1 LGHNA and CDR2 YNFKEQ come from the germline V gene. The CDR3 totals 14 residues.

The chain couples TRBV27 to TRBJ1-1; 7 bases map to TRBD1. Germline lookup yields CDR1 MNHEY and CDR2 SMNVEV (reference sequence). CDR3 length: 16 residues. After removal of 5 bases from V and 2 bases from J, the junction contained 11 bases not matched to a gene. The CDR3 region has the DNA TGTGCCAGCAGTCCGTACGGGACAGCGGTAAACACTGAAGCTTTCTTT. Amino acids: CASSPYGTAVNTEAFF.

This clonotype has a count of ten or more. This sequence joins TRBV5-6 and TRBJ2-7; TRBD1 agrees at 7 bases. V lost 0 bases to trimming and J lost 2 bases; unmatched junction nucleotides: 11. This CDR3 region has 17 residues. Germline lookup yields CDR1 SGHDT and CDR2 YYEEEE. The DNA for the CDR3 is TGTGCCAGCAGCTTGGTTGTCGGCAGGGGGATCACCTACGAGCAGTACGTC. It specifies CASSLVVGRGITYEQYV.

This clonotype was detected ten times or more. The chain links TRBV27 to TRBJ1-4; no clear D. Trimming shortened V by 3 bases and J by 7 bases, and 12 bases separated the two germline ends. The CDR3 contains 14 residues. Germline V gene sequence: CDR1 MNHEY, CDR2 SMNVEV (reference sequence). CDR3 in amino acids: CASSLSATREKLFF. CDR3 in DNA: TGTGCCAGCAGTTTGTCGGCAACCCGTGAAAAACTGTTTTTT.